One and the same sample provided the 11 T cell receptor beta chains below, sequenced in a study of vaccination effects on CD4 cells after COVID-19. ViraFEST expansion of antigen-specific CD4+ T cells with viral peptide pools preceded sequencing. Cells that had been cultured for 10 days were the source of isolated CD4+ T cells. Every participant took two doses of the BNT162b2 or mRNA-1273 vaccine. Here immunoSEQ multiplex PCR was the method, and the copy in TCRdb shows in-frame clones only, minus some. This table holds tens of thousands of clones, around four fifths found once. The antigens these receptors bind are not known. The sample was CD4+ T cells from PBMCs cultured with HCoV-OC43 spike peptides, taken after COVID-19 vaccination. Sample subset: HCoV-OC43 spike overlapping peptide pool stimulation. These receptor sequences come from a human donor who received a COVID-19 vaccine.

This clone turned up a few times. CDR3 sequence: CASSEALPREKLFF. CDR3 DNA: TGTGCCAGCAGTGAAGCGCTTCCGAGAGAAAAACTGTTTTTT. The chain uses TRBV6-1 and TRBJ1-4; the D is unclear. Trimming took 0 bases from V and 8 from J, leaving 10 bases between them. The CDR3 loop spans 14 amino acids. Germline assignment: CDR1 MNHNS and CDR2 SASEGT.

V and J are TRBV4-3 and TRBJ1-5; D is perhaps TRBD1 (6 bases). The V gene lost 0 bases and the J gene lost 5 bases, with 17 bases spanning the gap. The V gene's germline CDR1 is LGHNA and CDR2 YSLEER. The CDR3 has 17 residues. CDR3 sequence (DNA): TGCGCCAGCAGCCAAGATCCCCTTTCGACAGGATATCAGCCCCAGCATTTT. This encodes CASSQDPLSTGYQPQHF.

The J gene is TRBJ2-1, the V gene TRBV11-3; TRBD1 or TRBD2 may be the D gene (5 bases each). Germline V gene lookup returns CDR1 SGHNT and CDR2 YENEEA. Trimming cost V 3 bases and J 9 bases, with 15 bases left between them. The CDR3 totals 14 residues. The CDR3 sequence is CASSLRQGVSEQFF. The CDR3 nucleotides are TGTGCCAGCAGCTTGAGGCAGGGAGTTAGTGAGCAGTTCTTC.

This clone was counted a single time. This chain connects TRBV18 to TRBJ1-6, with no clear D. Trimming pared 2 bases from V and 7 bases from J, leaving 12 bases between. This CDR3 has 15 amino acids. CDR1 and CDR2 from the germline V gene are KGHSH and LQKENI. The CDR3 is CASSPSGSSNSPLHF. CDR3 nucleotide sequence: TGTGCCAGCTCACCAAGTGGGAGTAGCAATTCACCCCTCCACTTT.

This rearrangement joins TRBV12-5 to TRBJ1-5; TRBD1 matches 8 bases. V gave up 5 bases and J gave up 2 bases; unmatched junction bases: 5. The CDR3 length is 15 residues. Per germline, CDR1 LGHNT and CDR2 FRNRAP. CDR3 residues: CASGLGQGGNQPQHF. CDR3 in DNA: TGTGCTAGTGGTCTAGGACAGGGAGGCAATCAGCCCCAGCATTTT.

The chain combines TRBV6-6 with TRBJ2-7; 7 positions match TRBD1. V lost 5 bases to trimming and J lost 2 bases; unmatched junction nucleotides: 6. CDR1 and CDR2 from the germline V gene are MNHNY and SVGAGI (reference sequence). This CDR3 has 14 amino acids. The CDR3 bases are TGTGCCAGCAGTCCGCGACAGGGCCCCTACGAGCAGTACGTC. It translates to CASSPRQGPYEQYV.

The chain uses TRBV28 and TRBJ2-7, with D uncertain. The ends were cut back, 5 bases at V and 3 bases at J, with 8 bases in the middle. Per germline, CDR1 MDHEN and CDR2 SYDVKM. This CDR3 is 12 amino acids long. The CDR3 protein is CASSRQNYEQYV. CDR3 in DNA: TGTGCCAGCAGTCGGCAGAACTACGAGCAGTACGTC.

The chain combines TRBV11-2 with TRBJ2-2; 9 nucleotides line up with TRBD2. Germline CDR1 reads SGHAT; CDR2 reads FQNNGV. The CDR3 has 17 amino acids. Trimming took 5 bases from V and 0 from J; bases not matched to a gene: 7. CDR3 loop: CASSRSRTSANTGELFF. DNA of the CDR3: TGTGCCAGCAGCCGATCTCGGACTAGCGCGAACACCGGGGAGCTGTTTTTT.

J is TRBJ1-3 and V is TRBV2, with a possible D match to TRBD1 (5 bases). V lost 5 bases and J lost 3, with 14 bases in between. The germline CDR1 and CDR2 sequences are SNHLY and FYNNEI. CDR3 size: 15 residues. The chain's CDR3 is CASSPAPGGGNTIYF. CDR3 sequence (DNA): TGTGCCAGCAGTCCGGCCCCGGGGGGTGGAAACACCATATATTTT.

This clone was seen many times. This chain connects TRBV30 to TRBJ1-5; the D gene is possibly TRBD1 (6 bases). V gave up 4 bases and J gave up 1 base, with 11 bases separating them. From germline, CDR1 is GTSNPN and CDR2 SVGIG (reference sequence). CDR3 length equals 14 residues. The CDR3 nucleotides are TGTGCCTGGAAGAAAGGGGGGAGCAATCAGCCCCAGCATTTT. As protein: CAWKKGGSNQPQHF.

V usage is TRBV7-8 and J usage is TRBJ2-3, with TRBD1 identical over 8 bases. The CDR3 has 15 amino acids. J gave up 0 bases and V 10 bases, and 9 bases lay outside the gene matches. Germline values: CDR1 SGHVS, CDR2 FQNEAQ. The chain's CDR3 is CATRPGGASTDTQYF. The DNA for the CDR3 is TGTGCCACCCGACCAGGGGGCGCAAGCACAGATACGCAGTATTTT.